This T cell receptor (beta chain) was identified during a study of technical replicates of blood from several donors. CDR1 and CDR2 from the germline V gene are SGHRS and YFSETQ. This CDR3 comprises 15 residues. The V gene end was trimmed by 4 bases and the J gene end by 4 bases; junction bases not matched to a gene: 7. Libraries were prepared by immunoSEQ multiplex PCR; TCRdb keeps only in-frame clonotypes and omits some of them. The sample has over 70,000 clones; roughly 96% are singletons. The V and J genes are TRBV5-1 and TRBJ2-1; 8 bases match TRBD2. Sequencing input: T cells isolated from PBMCs. The receptor was isolated from a human donor in good health. The DNA for the CDR3 is TGCGCCAGCAGCCATGGACTAGCCGATTACAATGAGCAGTTCTTC. It is translated as CASSHGLADYNEQFF.